This T cell receptor (beta chain) was identified in a study of T cell changes during pregnancy in multiple sclerosis. The CDR3 extends over 15 amino acids. Looked up from germline, CDR1 is KGHSH and CDR2 is LQKENI. With 0 bases removed from V and 1 base from J, the gap between germline ends came to 9 bases. The protocol was immunoSEQ multiplex PCR, while the TCRdb copy is restricted to in-frame clones and leaves out a portion. The table records tens of thousands of clones, more than 90% of them present only once. Sequenced material: peripheral blood, taken in the third trimester of pregnancy. This TCR was recovered from a female donor with multiple sclerosis, enrolled in a pregnancy study. The J gene is TRBJ1-1, the V gene TRBV18, with a tentative D call TRBD1 (5 bases). CDR3 protein: CASSPPSQGNTEAFF. Written as DNA, the CDR3 is TGTGCCAGCTCACCACCGTCTCAGGGGAACACTGAAGCTTTCTTT. Complete variable domain (other parts from reference TRBV18 and TRBJ1-1): NAGVMQNPRHLVRRRGQEARLRCSPMKGHSHVYWYRQLPEEGLKFMVYLQKENIIDESGMPKERFSAEFPKEGPSILRIQQVVRGDSAAYFCASSPPSQGNTEAFFGQGTRLTVV.